These 18 T cell receptor beta chains share one sample of origin, sequenced in a study of long-term antiretroviral therapy in people with HIV. Version v3.0 of the immunoSEQ assay ran at survey level. Sequencing used immunoSEQ multiplex PCR; TCRdb keeps in-frame clones, though not all of them. Of almost 30,000 clones in the sample, roughly 93% are singletons; the top ten hold around 6%. The source material was unsorted PBMCs, sampled almost 6.6 years after starting antiretroviral therapy. Source of these receptors: a middle-aged woman with HIV.

About this clone itself: The limits of the CDR3 on the DNA are not certain, so only TCRdb's listed CDR3 is given. The rearrangement uses TRBV21-1 and TRBJ2-2; no DNA check was done on the table's D call, TRBD1. TRBV21-1 represents a pseudogene. The CDR3 extends over 19 residues, inclusive of both ends. CDR3 protein: CASSKEGPFGQGNTGELFF.

The CDR3 region is CASSPRQLSYNEQFF. DNA of the CDR3: TGCGCCAGCAGCCCGAGACAGCTTTCCTACAATGAGCAGTTCTTC. The chain couples TRBV5-1 to TRBJ2-1; tentative D call: TRBD1 (5 bases). The length of the CDR3 is 15 residues. Trimming removed 4 bases from V and 1 base from J, with 12 bases in between. Germline CDR1 SGHRS, CDR2 YFSETQ.

DNA for the CDR3: TGCGCCAGCAGCCAAGGAGCGGGGTCAGGCACAGATACGCAGTATTTT. The encoded protein is CASSQGAGSGTDTQYF. The gene calls are TRBV4-3 and TRBJ2-3; TRBD2 agrees at 7 bases. The CDR3 totals 16 residues. With 1 base clipped from V and 1 base from J, the junction kept 5 bases outside the gene matches. Germline V gene sequence: CDR1 LGHNA, CDR2 YSLEER.

The chain has TRBV30 and TRBJ1-1; D perhaps matches TRBD1 (5 bases). Per germline, CDR1 GTSNPN and CDR2 SVGIG (reference sequence). The ends were cut back, 3 bases at V and 10 bases at J, with 9 bases in the middle. CDR3 length: 10 amino acids. CDR3 in amino acids: CAWSRQLAFF. The CDR3 bases are TGTGCCTGGAGCCGACAGCTAGCTTTCTTT.

The chain has TRBV5-1 and TRBJ1-1, with D hard to call. Germline V lookup: CDR1 SGHRS, CDR2 YFSETQ. The CDR3 has 15 residues. Trimming removed 0 bases at V and 0 bases at J, with 9 bases between. The CDR3 loop is CASSLAGVMNTEAFF. As DNA, the CDR3 is TGCGCCAGCAGCTTGGCCGGGGTCATGAACACTGAAGCTTTCTTT.

Only one count was recorded for this clone. The rearrangement uses TRBV6-5 and TRBJ2-2; TRBD2 agrees at 7 bases. V lost 6 bases, J lost 0 bases, and 1 base stayed unmatched. This CDR3 is built from 14 residues. CDR1 and CDR2 (germline): MNHEY, SVGAGI. Here the CDR3 reads CASRSGTNTGELFF. As DNA, the CDR3 is TGTGCCAGCAGAAGCGGGACGAACACCGGGGAGCTGTTTTTT.

The chain joins TRBV25-1 to TRBJ1-5; D might be TRBD1 (6 bases). V lost 4 bases to trimming and J lost 6 bases, with 10 bases between them. CDR1 MGHDK and CDR2 SYGVNS come from the germline V gene. This CDR3 region has 13 residues. CDR3 sequence: CASSGGGSQPQHF. In DNA form, the CDR3 reads TGTGCCAGCAGTGGAGGGGGTAGTCAGCCCCAGCATTTT. The full variable domain, in which reference TRBV25-1 and TRBJ1-5 provide the parts outside the CDR3, is EADIYQTPRYLVIGTGKKITLECSQTMGHDKMYWYQQDPGMELHLIHYSYGVNSTEKGDLSSESTVSRIRTEHFPLTLESARPSHTSQYLCASSGGGSQPQHFGDGTRLSIL.

This chain connects TRBV6-4 to TRBJ2-6; 8 positions match TRBD1. With V trimmed by 3 bases and J by 0 bases, 4 bases remained unmatched. Germline V gene sequence: CDR1 MRHNA, CDR2 SNTAGT. The CDR3 consists of 17 residues. CDR3 nucleotide sequence: TGTGCCAGCAGTGAGGGGACAGGAATCTCTGGGGCCAACGTCCTGACTTTC. The encoded protein is CASSEGTGISGANVLTF.

This chain uses TRBV11-2 with TRBJ2-1; TRBD1 matches at 11 bases. J lost 7 bases, V lost 6 bases, and 14 bases had no gene match. This CDR3 has 17 residues. The V gene's germline CDR1 is SGHAT and CDR2 FQNNGV. The CDR3 sequence: CASSWGTGGSGSNEQFF. DNA for the CDR3: TGTGCCAGCAGTTGGGGGACAGGGGGTTCGGGGTCGAATGAGCAGTTCTTC.

The chain couples TRBV6-4 to TRBJ1-2; D gene ambiguous. The CDR3 runs to 13 residues. CDR1 is MRHNA, CDR2 SNTAGT, per germline. V dropped 2 bases and J dropped 13 bases, with 17 bases sitting between them. The CDR3 nucleotides are TGTGCCAGCAGTGACACCGTTGACCGGCGCGGCACCTTC. As protein: CASSDTVDRRGTF.

The chain has TRBV4-1 and TRBJ1-1; 8 bases are a match to TRBD1. CDR3 length equals 15 residues. V shed 5 bases, J shed 3 bases, and the junction held 8 bases outside the gene matches. Germline V gene lookup returns CDR1 MGHRA and CDR2 YSYEKL. The CDR3, as DNA: TGCGCCAGCAGCTCGACAGGGGTGGTGGACACTGAAGCTTTCTTT. Translating it yields CASSSTGVVDTEAFF.

The chain joins TRBV7-9 to TRBJ1-1; D gene unclear. V lost 8 bases to trimming and J lost 3 bases, with 16 bases between them. The length of the CDR3 is 14 residues. Germline assignment: CDR1 SEHNR and CDR2 FQNEAQ (reference sequence). CDR3 DNA sequence: TGTGCCAGCCGACTACAGCGTCCGGACACTGAAGCTTTCTTT. The encoded protein is CASRLQRPDTEAFF.

The count of this clone is one. V gene TRBV19 combines with J gene TRBJ1-6; 9 positions agree with TRBD1. The CDR3 has 15 residues. Per the germline V gene, CDR1 is LNHDA and CDR2 is SQIVND (reference sequence). The V and J ends lost 4 bases and 7 bases, in that order; junction bases with no gene match: 5. CDR3 residues: CASSTQGAGNSPLHF. The CDR3 DNA reads as TGTGCCAGTAGTACACAGGGGGCGGGGAATTCACCCCTCCACTTT.

The V and J genes are TRBV5-1 and TRBJ1-3; unclear D gene. V lost 0 bases and J lost 4, with 14 bases in between. Germline V gene data show CDR1 as SGHRS and CDR2 as YFSETQ. The CDR3 has 16 residues. The CDR3 DNA reads as TGCGCCAGCAGCTTGGGGGGTCCTCTCTCGGGAAACACCATATATTTT. Protein product: CASSLGGPLSGNTIYF.

This clone appeared once. The V call is TRBV30, the J call TRBJ2-1; 7 nucleotides agree with TRBD2. V lost 1 base and J lost 9; bases outside the gene matches: 3. Germline-derived CDR1 and CDR2 are GTSNPN and SVGIG (reference sequence). This CDR3 has 12 residues. The CDR3 loop reads CAWSGLASEQFF. The CDR3 DNA is TGTGCCTGGAGTGGACTAGCTTCTGAGCAGTTCTTC.

The genes are TRBV6-5 and TRBJ1-1, with 7 bases that match TRBD1. This CDR3 contains 14 residues. Unmatched junction bases numbered 5, after V lost 2 bases and J lost 5 bases. Per germline, CDR1 MNHEY and CDR2 SVGAGI. The CDR3 protein is CASSYSSRGTEAFF. The CDR3 DNA is TGTGCCAGCAGTTACAGCAGCAGGGGGACTGAAGCTTTCTTT.

The chain carries TRBV19 and TRBJ2-7; 7 bases align to TRBD1. This CDR3 is built from 15 residues. Trimming at V came to 0 bases and at J to 2 bases, leaving 4 bases not matched to a gene. Germline loops: CDR1 LNHDA, CDR2 SQIVND (reference sequence). DNA for the CDR3: TGTGCCAGTAGTATAGACGGACAGGTTCCCTACGAGCAGTACTTC. It codes for CASSIDGQVPYEQYF.

This sequence joins TRBV10-3 and TRBJ2-5; D is undetermined. Germline V lookup: CDR1 ENHRY, CDR2 SYGVKD. V lost 6 bases and J lost 5, with 16 bases in between. The CDR3 has 14 residues. The CDR3 loop reads CAISQTYKGETQYF. In DNA form, the CDR3 reads TGTGCCATCAGCCAGACATATAAAGGGGAGACCCAGTACTTC.